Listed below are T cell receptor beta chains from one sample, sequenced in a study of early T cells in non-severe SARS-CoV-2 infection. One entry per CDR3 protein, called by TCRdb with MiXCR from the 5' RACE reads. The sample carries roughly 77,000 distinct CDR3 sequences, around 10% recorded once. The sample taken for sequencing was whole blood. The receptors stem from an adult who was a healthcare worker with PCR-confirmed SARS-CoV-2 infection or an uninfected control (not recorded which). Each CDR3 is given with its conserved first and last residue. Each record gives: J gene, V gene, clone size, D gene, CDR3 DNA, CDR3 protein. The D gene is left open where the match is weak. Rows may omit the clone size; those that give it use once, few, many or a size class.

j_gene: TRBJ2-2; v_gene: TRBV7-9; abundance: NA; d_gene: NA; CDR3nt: TGTGCCAGCAGCTCCTTACCCGGGACGGCGAACACCGGGGAGCTGTTTTTT; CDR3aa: CASSSLPGTANTGELFF
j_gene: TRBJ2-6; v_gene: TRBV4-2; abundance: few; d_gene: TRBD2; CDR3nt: TGTGCCAGCAGCCAAGATGAGCGGGGGTGGTCTGGGGCCAACGTCCTGACTTTC; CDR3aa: CASSQDERGWSGANVLTF
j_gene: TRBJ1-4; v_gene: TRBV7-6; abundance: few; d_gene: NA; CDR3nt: TGTGCCAGCAGCTTTGGATGGGGTAATGAAAAACTGTTTTTT; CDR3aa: CASSFGWGNEKLFF
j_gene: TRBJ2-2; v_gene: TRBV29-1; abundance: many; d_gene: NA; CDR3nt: TGCAGCGTCCGCCCGGGGGCGAACACCGGGGAGCTGTTTTTT; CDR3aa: CSVRPGANTGELFF
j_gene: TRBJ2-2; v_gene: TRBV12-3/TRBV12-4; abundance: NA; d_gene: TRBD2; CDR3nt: TGTGCCAGCAGTTTAGTGGCCGGGAGGCACACCGGGGAGCTGTTTTTT; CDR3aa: CASSLVAGRHTGELFF
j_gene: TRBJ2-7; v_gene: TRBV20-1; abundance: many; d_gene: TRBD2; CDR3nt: TGCAGTGCTAGAGATCCTTCCCAGCGGGGGTGGTACGAGCAGTACTTC; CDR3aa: CSARDPSQRGWYEQYF
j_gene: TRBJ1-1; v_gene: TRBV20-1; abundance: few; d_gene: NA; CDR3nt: TGCAGTGCTAGAGATGGGACACAGAAAGCTTTCTTT; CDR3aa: CSARDGTQKAFF
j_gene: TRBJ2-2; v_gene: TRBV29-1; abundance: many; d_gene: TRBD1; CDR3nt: TGCAGCGCCTACGGGACAGGGGGCTCCGGGGAGCTGTTTTTT; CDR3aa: CSAYGTGGSGELFF
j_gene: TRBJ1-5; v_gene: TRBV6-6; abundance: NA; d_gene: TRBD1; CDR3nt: TGTGCCAGCAGTTTCCTAGAGGGGGCATGGAGCAATCAGCCCCAGCATTTT; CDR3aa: CASSFLEGAWSNQPQHF
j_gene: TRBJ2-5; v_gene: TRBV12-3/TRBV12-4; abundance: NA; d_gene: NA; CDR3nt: TGTGCCAGCAGTTGGGGCAGAGTGGAGACCCAGTACTTC; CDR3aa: CASSWGRVETQYF
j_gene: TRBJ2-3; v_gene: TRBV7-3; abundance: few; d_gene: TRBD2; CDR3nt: TGTGCCAGCAGCGACGGGACTAGCCCCGGCGCAGATACGCAGTATTTT; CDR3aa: CASSDGTSPGADTQYF
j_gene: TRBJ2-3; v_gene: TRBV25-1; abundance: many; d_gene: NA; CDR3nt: TGTGCCAGCACCCAACCCCCTGGGCGGGACGGTTCCGATACGCAGTATTTT; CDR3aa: CASTQPPGRDGSDTQYF
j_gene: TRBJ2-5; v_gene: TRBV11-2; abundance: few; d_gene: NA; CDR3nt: TGTGCCAGCAGCTTTGGAGGGGCCGCTCAAGAGACCCAGTACTTC; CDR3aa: CASSFGGAAQETQYF
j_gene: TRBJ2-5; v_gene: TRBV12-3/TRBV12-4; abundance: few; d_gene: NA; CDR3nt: TGTGCCAGCAGTTTAGTCGAACAGGGTTTAGAGACCCAGTACTTC; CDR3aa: CASSLVEQGLETQYF
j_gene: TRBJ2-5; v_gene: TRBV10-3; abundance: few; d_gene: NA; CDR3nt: TGTGCCATCAGTGAGTCGTACTACCCGTACCAAGAGACCCAGTACTTC; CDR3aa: CAISESYYPYQETQYF
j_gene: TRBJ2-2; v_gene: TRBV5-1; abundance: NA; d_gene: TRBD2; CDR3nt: TGCGCCAGCAGCTTGGAGGTTCTAGCGGGAGTGGAAACCGGGGAGCTGTTTTTT; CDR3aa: CASSLEVLAGVETGELFF
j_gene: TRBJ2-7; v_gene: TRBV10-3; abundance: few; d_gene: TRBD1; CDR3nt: TGTGCCATCAGGACAGGGGGCGAGCAGTACTTC; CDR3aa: CAIRTGGEQYF
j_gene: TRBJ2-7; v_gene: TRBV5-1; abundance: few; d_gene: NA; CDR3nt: TGCGCCAGCAGCTCCGCGGAGGAGCAGTACTTC; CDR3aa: CASSSAEEQYF
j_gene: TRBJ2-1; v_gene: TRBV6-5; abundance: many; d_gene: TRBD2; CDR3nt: TGTGCCAGCAGTCCCACCGGGACTAGCGGGGGTGAGCAGTTCTTC; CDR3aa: CASSPTGTSGGEQFF
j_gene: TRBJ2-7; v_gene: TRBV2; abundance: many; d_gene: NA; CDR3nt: TGTGCCAGCAGTGAAGCAAAGGGAACACCCTACGAGCAGTACTTC; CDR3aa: CASSEAKGTPYEQYF
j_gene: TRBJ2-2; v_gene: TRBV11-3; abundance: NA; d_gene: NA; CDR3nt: TGTGCCAGCAGCTTGGGTCCGAACACCGGGGAGCTGTTTTTT; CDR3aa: CASSLGPNTGELFF
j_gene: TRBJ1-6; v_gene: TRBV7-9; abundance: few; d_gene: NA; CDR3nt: TGTGCCAGCAGCCCCCCCTCGACCCGGGACATGTTCCGTAGGCGGCCCAATTCACCCCTCCACTTT; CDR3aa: CASSPPSTRDMFRRRPNSPLHF
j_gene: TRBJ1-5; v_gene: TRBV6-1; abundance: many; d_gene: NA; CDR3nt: TGTGCCAGCAGTCTAAGCCCGGATACAAGCAATCAGCCCCAGCATTTT; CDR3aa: CASSLSPDTSNQPQHF
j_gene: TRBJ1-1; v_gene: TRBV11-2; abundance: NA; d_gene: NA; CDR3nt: TGTGCCAGCAGCTTAGATCCGAGGGAGATGAACACTGAAGCTTTCTTT; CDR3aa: CASSLDPREMNTEAFF
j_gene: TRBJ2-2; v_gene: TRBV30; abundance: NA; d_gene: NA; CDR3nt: TGTGCCTGCTCGAGTCGGGACCTAACCGGGGAGCTGTTTTTT; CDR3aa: CACSSRDLTGELFF
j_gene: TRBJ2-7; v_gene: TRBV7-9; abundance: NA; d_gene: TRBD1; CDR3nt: TGTGCCAGCAGCCCGGGACAGGGGGCCCGCCTACTAGCCGAGCAGTACTTC; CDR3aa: CASSPGQGARLLAEQYF
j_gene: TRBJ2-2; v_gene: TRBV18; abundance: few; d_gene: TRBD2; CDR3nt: TGTGCCAGCTCACCACTCCCGACTAGCGGTAACACCGGGGAGCTGTTTTTT; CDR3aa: CASSPLPTSGNTGELFF
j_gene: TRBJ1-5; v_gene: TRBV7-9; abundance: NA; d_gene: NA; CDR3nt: TGTGCCAGCAGCTTCGCACAGGGAGAAAATCAGCCCCAGCATTTT; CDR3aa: CASSFAQGENQPQHF
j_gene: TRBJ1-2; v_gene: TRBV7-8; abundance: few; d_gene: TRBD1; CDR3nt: TGTGCCAGCAGCAGGGACAGGGTAGACTGGGGCTATGGCTACACCTTC; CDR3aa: CASSRDRVDWGYGYTF
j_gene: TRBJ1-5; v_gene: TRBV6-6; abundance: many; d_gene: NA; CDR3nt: TGTGCCAGCACCGACCTAAGTAACAATCAGCCCCAGCATTTT; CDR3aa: CASTDLSNNQPQHF
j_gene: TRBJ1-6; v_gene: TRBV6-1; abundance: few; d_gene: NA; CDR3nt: TGTGCCAGCAGCGGGACGGAGAGCTCCTATAATTCACCCCTCCACTTT; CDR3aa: CASSGTESSYNSPLHF
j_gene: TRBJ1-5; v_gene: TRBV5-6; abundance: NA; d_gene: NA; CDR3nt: TGTGCCAGCAGCTCCTCCTCGGGGGATAGCAATCAGCCCCAGCATTTT; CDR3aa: CASSSSSGDSNQPQHF